This is a list of T cell receptor beta chains from one sample in a study of T cell responses to AZD1222 COVID-19 vaccine. Clones were read by immunoSEQ multiplex PCR, and TCRdb kept only the in-frame ones, dropping some. This table has roughly 150,000 clones, 85% to 95% appearing once. Sequenced here: peripheral blood, sampled on day 0 of AZD1222 vaccination. The receptors come from an adult in good health. CDR3s include the opening cysteine and the closing phenylalanine or tryptophan. A D gene is named only where the DNA matches it firmly. Clone size is shown for a subset of rows, as once, few, many or a class of expanded clone.

v_call: TRBV10-3
clone_size: .
j_call: TRBJ2-1
d_call: TRBD2
cdr3_nt: TGTGCCACAGAAACTAGCGTCAATGAGCAGTTCTTC
cdr3_aa: CATETSVNEQFF

v_call: TRBV19
clone_size: .
j_call: TRBJ1-1
d_call: TRBD1
cdr3_nt: TGTGCCAGTAGTAATACAGGGGTTGTCCCTGAAGCTTTCTTT
cdr3_aa: CASSNTGVVPEAFF

v_call: TRBV6-2/TRBV6-3
clone_size: .
j_call: TRBJ2-5
d_call: TRBD1
cdr3_nt: TGTGCCAGCAGTCCCGGAACAGGGGGCGCCACCACCCAGTACTTC
cdr3_aa: CASSPGTGGATTQYF

v_call: TRBV15
clone_size: .
j_call: TRBJ2-1
d_call: .
cdr3_nt: TGTGCCACCAGCACCGGGGACGCCTACAATGAGCAGTTCTTC
cdr3_aa: CATSTGDAYNEQFF

v_call: TRBV5-1
clone_size: .
j_call: TRBJ2-1
d_call: TRBD2
cdr3_nt: TGCGCCAGCAGCCCACTGGAGCGGGGGAGCTCCTACAATGAGCAGTTCTTC
cdr3_aa: CASSPLERGSSYNEQFF

v_call: TRBV6-2/TRBV6-3
clone_size: once
j_call: TRBJ2-1
d_call: .
cdr3_nt: TGTGCCAGCAGTTACGGACAGTACAATGAGCAGTTCTTC
cdr3_aa: CASSYGQYNEQFF

v_call: TRBV7-2
clone_size: few
j_call: TRBJ2-7
d_call: TRBD1
cdr3_nt: TGTGCCAGCAGCTTGACAGGGGCCTACGAGCAGTACTTC
cdr3_aa: CASSLTGAYEQYF

v_call: TRBV5-4
clone_size: .
j_call: TRBJ2-2
d_call: .
cdr3_nt: TGTGCCAGCAGCTTGGGGGGTCGGGGCACCGGGGAGCTGTTTTTT
cdr3_aa: CASSLGGRGTGELFF

v_call: TRBV19
clone_size: .
j_call: TRBJ2-7
d_call: TRBD1
cdr3_nt: TGTGCCAGTAGTATTTTACAGGGGGCACCCTACGAGCAGTACTTC
cdr3_aa: CASSILQGAPYEQYF

v_call: TRBV2
clone_size: .
j_call: TRBJ2-2
d_call: TRBD1
cdr3_nt: TGTGCCAGCAGTCTGGACAGGGCGAACACCGGGGAGCTGTTTTTT
cdr3_aa: CASSLDRANTGELFF

v_call: TRBV5-4
clone_size: .
j_call: TRBJ1-6
d_call: .
cdr3_nt: TGTGCCAGCAGCTTGTTCGGCGGGAAAGGTAATTCACCCCTCCACTTT
cdr3_aa: CASSLFGGKGNSPLHF

v_call: TRBV15
clone_size: .
j_call: TRBJ1-2
d_call: TRBD1
cdr3_nt: TGTGCCACCAGCAGAGATCGAACAGGGGATGGCTACACCTTC
cdr3_aa: CATSRDRTGDGYTF

v_call: TRBV6-2/TRBV6-3
clone_size: .
j_call: TRBJ2-2
d_call: TRBD2
cdr3_nt: TGTGCCAGCAGTTACGGAGGACTAGCCCTCAACACCGGGGAGCTGTTTTTT
cdr3_aa: CASSYGGLALNTGELFF

v_call: TRBV12-3/TRBV12-4
clone_size: .
j_call: TRBJ1-6
d_call: .
cdr3_nt: TGTGCCAGCACCCGGGATAATTCACCCCTCCACTTT
cdr3_aa: CASTRDNSPLHF

v_call: TRBV27
clone_size: .
j_call: TRBJ1-2
d_call: TRBD1
cdr3_nt: TGTGCCAGCAGTTTAGCAGGGGGAGGATATGGCTACACCTTC
cdr3_aa: CASSLAGGGYGYTF

v_call: TRBV12-3/TRBV12-4
clone_size: .
j_call: TRBJ1-3
d_call: .
cdr3_nt: TGTGCCAGCAGCGAGGGGGGTGGAAACACCATATATTTT
cdr3_aa: CASSEGGGNTIYF

v_call: TRBV20-1
clone_size: few
j_call: TRBJ1-1
d_call: .
cdr3_nt: TGCAGTGCTAGTGGAGGGGGGATGAACACTGAAGCTTTCTTT
cdr3_aa: CSASGGGMNTEAFF

v_call: TRBV5-1
clone_size: .
j_call: TRBJ2-5
d_call: .
cdr3_nt: TGCGCCAGCAGCCTGACAGCTTACCAAGAGACCCAGTACTTC
cdr3_aa: CASSLTAYQETQYF

v_call: TRBV14
clone_size: .
j_call: TRBJ2-7
d_call: .
cdr3_nt: TGTGCCAGCAGCCCCCTAGGGAGCTCCTACGAGCAGTACTTC
cdr3_aa: CASSPLGSSYEQYF

v_call: TRBV11-1
clone_size: .
j_call: TRBJ1-6
d_call: TRBD1
cdr3_nt: TGTGCCAGCAGCCATGATGACAGGGGGGCAACTTCGACCCTCCACTTT
cdr3_aa: CASSHDDRGATSTLHF

v_call: TRBV19
clone_size: .
j_call: TRBJ1-2
d_call: .
cdr3_nt: TGTGCCAGTAGTATAGCACATAGGGAAGACTATGGCTACACCTTC
cdr3_aa: CASSIAHREDYGYTF

v_call: TRBV12-3/TRBV12-4
clone_size: .
j_call: TRBJ1-2
d_call: .
cdr3_nt: TGTGCCAGCAGTCTCGGGCCCGTCTACACCTTC
cdr3_aa: CASSLGPVYTF

v_call: TRBV27
clone_size: .
j_call: TRBJ1-1
d_call: TRBD1
cdr3_nt: TGTGCCAGCCGTGGGGCAGGGGGCTCGGGCGCTGAAGCTTTCTTT
cdr3_aa: CASRGAGGSGAEAFF

v_call: TRBV19
clone_size: .
j_call: TRBJ2-7
d_call: TRBD1
cdr3_nt: TGTGCCAGTAGTATAGTGGAGGGGACAGGGGTGACCTACGAGCAGTACTTC
cdr3_aa: CASSIVEGTGVTYEQYF

v_call: TRBV12-3/TRBV12-4
clone_size: .
j_call: TRBJ1-2
d_call: TRBD1
cdr3_nt: TGTGCCACAACAGGGGGTAGTGGCTACACCTTC
cdr3_aa: CATTGGSGYTF

v_call: TRBV7-9
clone_size: .
j_call: TRBJ2-3
d_call: TRBD2
cdr3_nt: TGTGCCAGCAGCTTAGGGGAGCGGGAGGCAGATACGCAGTATTTT
cdr3_aa: CASSLGEREADTQYF

v_call: TRBV18
clone_size: once
j_call: TRBJ1-1
d_call: .
cdr3_nt: TGTGCCAGCTCAACCACAGGGTGGAACACTGAAGCTTTCTTT
cdr3_aa: CASSTTGWNTEAFF

v_call: TRBV18
clone_size: .
j_call: TRBJ1-6
d_call: .
cdr3_nt: TGTGCCAGCTCACCAGGCCAGTTACTTGCTTCACCCCTCCACTTT
cdr3_aa: CASSPGQLLASPLHF

v_call: TRBV20-1
clone_size: .
j_call: TRBJ1-1
d_call: .
cdr3_nt: TGCAGTGCTAGTGACCCGACAGTGAACACTGAAGCTTTCTTT
cdr3_aa: CSASDPTVNTEAFF

v_call: TRBV6-5
clone_size: .
j_call: TRBJ2-3
d_call: TRBD2
cdr3_nt: TGTGCCAGCAGTTACTCCGGCGGGGGGCGAACGATAGCGCAGTATTTT
cdr3_aa: CASSYSGGGRTIAQYF

v_call: TRBV9
clone_size: once
j_call: TRBJ1-1
d_call: .
cdr3_nt: TGTGCCAGCAGCGTAGTGGGGGGGAGCACTGAAGCTTTCTTT
cdr3_aa: CASSVVGGSTEAFF

v_call: TRBV28
clone_size: once
j_call: TRBJ1-2
d_call: TRBD1
cdr3_nt: TGTGCCAGCAGTTCCCTTGGACAGGTTGGCAACTATGGCTACACCTTC
cdr3_aa: CASSSLGQVGNYGYTF

v_call: TRBV19
clone_size: .
j_call: TRBJ1-1
d_call: .
cdr3_nt: TGTGCCAGTAGTATAGACAGGGCAGTCGCTGAAGCTTTCTTT
cdr3_aa: CASSIDRAVAEAFF

v_call: TRBV3-1/TRBV3-2
clone_size: .
j_call: TRBJ2-5
d_call: TRBD2
cdr3_nt: TGTGCCAGCAGCCAAGAGCCTAGCGGGGGGGAGACCCAGTACTTC
cdr3_aa: CASSQEPSGGETQYF

v_call: TRBV9
clone_size: .
j_call: TRBJ1-5
d_call: .
cdr3_nt: TGTGCCAGCAGCCGACAGGGCAATCAGCCCCAGCATTTT
cdr3_aa: CASSRQGNQPQHF

v_call: TRBV27
clone_size: .
j_call: TRBJ1-6
d_call: TRBD1
cdr3_nt: TGTGCCAGCAGTTCCTCGGACAGGGCATGGTATTCACCCCTCCACTTT
cdr3_aa: CASSSSDRAWYSPLHF

v_call: TRBV6-1
clone_size: .
j_call: TRBJ1-4
d_call: .
cdr3_nt: TGTGCCAGCAGTGAAGGGACAGCTAATGAAAAACTGTTTTTT
cdr3_aa: CASSEGTANEKLFF

v_call: TRBV6-4
clone_size: .
j_call: TRBJ2-5
d_call: TRBD2
cdr3_nt: TGTGCCAGCAGTGACGCGGGAGGGCCGCTAGAGACCCAGTACTTC
cdr3_aa: CASSDAGGPLETQYF

v_call: TRBV7-9
clone_size: .
j_call: TRBJ1-5
d_call: .
cdr3_nt: TGTGCCAGCAGCTTGGACCTAACCGATCAGCCCCAGCATTTT
cdr3_aa: CASSLDLTDQPQHF

v_call: TRBV7-2
clone_size: .
j_call: TRBJ2-4
d_call: TRBD2
cdr3_nt: TGTGCCAGCAGCTTCGCGGGGGAGGACATTCAGTACTTC
cdr3_aa: CASSFAGEDIQYF

v_call: TRBV6-2/TRBV6-3
clone_size: .
j_call: TRBJ1-5
d_call: .
cdr3_nt: TGTGCCAGCAGCTCAAACCAGGGGCATCAGCCCCAGCATTTT
cdr3_aa: CASSSNQGHQPQHF

v_call: TRBV4-3
clone_size: .
j_call: TRBJ1-4
d_call: TRBD1
cdr3_nt: TGCGCCAGCAGCCAAGAGGACAGGGAGGGAGAAAAACTGTTTTTT
cdr3_aa: CASSQEDREGEKLFF

v_call: TRBV28
clone_size: .
j_call: TRBJ2-3
d_call: TRBD2
cdr3_nt: TGTGCCAGCAGTACTAGCGGGAGGGCCGTCGAATTTACAGATACGCAGTATTTT
cdr3_aa: CASSTSGRAVEFTDTQYF

v_call: TRBV6-1
clone_size: .
j_call: TRBJ1-1
d_call: TRBD1
cdr3_nt: TGTGCCAGCAGTGATAACAGGGGAATCGGTGAAGCTTTCTTT
cdr3_aa: CASSDNRGIGEAFF

v_call: TRBV28
clone_size: .
j_call: TRBJ1-2
d_call: .
cdr3_nt: TGTGCCAGCAGTGTCGACAGGCCGACAGGCTATGGCTACACCTTC
cdr3_aa: CASSVDRPTGYGYTF